Listed here are 32 T cell receptor beta chains from one sample, sequenced in a study of T-cell memory formation after mild COVID-19. TCRdb re-called the 5' RACE reads with MiXCR, one entry per CDR3 protein. The top ten hold roughly 20% of the sample, which has some 290,000 distinct CDR3 sequences, 16% seen once. The sequencing sample was made of PBMCs or a T cell subset sorted from them (not recorded which). The receptors stem from a man between 18 and 35 years old who had mild COVID-19 (a few samples of this study predate the infection). Cell type and time point are not known.

This clonotype was seen at least ten times. The chain uses TRBV4-3 and TRBJ2-6; D ambiguous. This CDR3 has 16 residues. From germline, CDR1 is LGHNA and CDR2 YSLEER. V lost 0 bases, J lost 1 base, and 7 bases lay in between. The CDR3 sequence: CASSQDPASGANVLTF. CDR3 sequence (DNA): TGCGCCAGCAGCCAAGATCCCGCTTCTGGGGCCAACGTCCTGACTTTC.

The chain is built from TRBV4-2 and TRBJ2-5; D call uncertain. Per the germline V gene, CDR1 is LGHNA and CDR2 is YNFKEQ. Trimming shortened V by 0 bases and J by 5 bases, and 10 bases separated the two germline ends. This CDR3 comprises 14 residues. The CDR3 nucleotides read TGTGCCAGCAGCCAAGAGGTGGAGCATGAGACCCAGTACTTC. This codes for CASSQEVEHETQYF.

The chain couples TRBV29-1 to TRBJ2-1; 8 nucleotides match TRBD2. Germline CDR1 and CDR2: SQVTM and ANQGSEA. V dropped 7 bases and J dropped 8; count of bases not matched to a gene: 7. This CDR3 spans 12 amino acids. CDR3 sequence (DNA): TGCAGCGCCCGGACTAGCCGAGATGAGCAGTTCTTC. It specifies CSARTSRDEQFF.

This clonotype has only a few counts. The V call is TRBV9, the J call TRBJ2-3; D possibly corresponds to TRBD2 (5 bases). This CDR3 contains 14 residues. V dropped 6 bases and J dropped 4 bases, with 15 bases sitting between them. Germline CDR1 reads SGDLS; CDR2 reads YYNGEE. The CDR3 nucleotides are TGTGCCAGCACCCCTAGGGAGTGGTCAGATACGCAGTATTTT. Translating gives CASTPREWSDTQYF.

J is TRBJ2-5 and V is TRBV4-1; D is ambiguous. The germline V gene has CDR1 MGHRA and CDR2 YSYEKL. CDR3 size: 14 residues. V lost 4 bases to trimming and J lost 2 bases, with 11 bases between them. The CDR3 region has the DNA TGCGCCAGCAGCCGGAAGGTGATTCAAGAGACCCAGTACTTC. Its translation: CASSRKVIQETQYF.

This clonotype was observed many times. V usage is TRBV5-1 and J usage is TRBJ2-5; D is unresolved. Trimming cost V 0 bases and J 3 bases, with 6 bases left between them. The CDR3 is 13 residues long. Germline CDR1 reads SGHRS; CDR2 reads YFSETQ. The CDR3: CASSLAAEETQYF. The CDR3 DNA sequence: TGCGCCAGCAGCTTGGCCGCGGAAGAGACCCAGTACTTC.

There are many counts of this clonotype. V usage is TRBV7-2 and J usage is TRBJ1-1; D remains ambiguous. Germline CDR1 reads SGHTA; CDR2 reads FQGNSA. The CDR3 totals 13 residues. Trimming left V 2 bases short and J 7 bases short, with 11 bases between. CDR3 in DNA: TGTGCCAGCAGCTTACAAGGACGCCATGAAGCTTTCTTT. Amino acid sequence: CASSLQGRHEAFF. The full variable domain, rest sourced from reference TRBV7-2 and TRBJ1-1, is GAGVSQSPSNKVTEKGKDVELRCDPISGHTALYWYRQSLGQGLEFLIYFQGNSAPDKSGLPSDRFSAERTGGSVSTLTIQRTQQEDSAVYLCASSLQGRHEAFFGQGTRLTVV.

This clonotype came up a few times. The chain uses TRBV5-1 and TRBJ2-5; 9 nucleotides match TRBD2. The V gene's germline CDR1 is SGHRS and CDR2 YFSETQ. CDR3 length equals 17 residues. With 0 bases clipped from V and 1 base from J, the junction kept 7 bases outside the gene matches. Here the CDR3 DNA reads TGCGCCAGCAGCTTGGGTATGGGGACTAGCCGCCAAGAGACCCAGTACTTC. This translates into CASSLGMGTSRQETQYF.

This clonotype was counted many times. The V and J genes are TRBV9 and TRBJ2-3; no firm D call. Germline loops: CDR1 SGDLS, CDR2 YYNGEE. The CDR3 length is 17 residues. Trimming pared 0 bases from V and 2 bases from J, leaving 16 bases between. The CDR3 protein is CASSVGEVVLNTDTQYF. CDR3 sequence (DNA): TGTGCCAGCAGCGTAGGCGAGGTGGTTTTGAACACAGATACGCAGTATTTT.

This clonotype was seen more than once but under ten times. The V gene is TRBV4-2, the J gene TRBJ2-3; 11 bases fit TRBD2. J gave up 11 bases and V 1 base, and 8 bases lay outside the gene matches. Germline assignment: CDR1 LGHNA and CDR2 YNFKEQ. CDR3 length equals 15 residues. The CDR3 protein is CASSQGISGGAGQYF. The CDR3 DNA sequence: TGTGCCAGCAGCCAAGGGATTAGCGGGGGGGCAGGGCAGTATTTT.

The table lists this clonotype with a few counts. This chain joins TRBV18 and TRBJ2-1; 7 bases align to TRBD1. The CDR3 length is 16 residues. Germline values: CDR1 KGHSH, CDR2 LQKENI. V trimming: 3 bases; J trimming: 5 bases; junction bases outside the gene matches: 10. CDR3 sequence reads: CASSPRGPQGDNEQFF. CDR3 bases: TGTGCCAGCTCACCGAGGGGGCCCCAAGGGGACAATGAGCAGTTCTTC.

The chain has TRBV5-1 and TRBJ2-5; no reliable D call. CDR3 length: 16 residues. Trimming shortened V by 0 bases and J by 5 bases, and 17 bases separated the two germline ends. CDR1 is SGHRS and CDR2 is YFSETQ in the germline V gene. CDR3 in DNA: TGCGCCAGCAGCTTGGCGGCGCGAGCCTCGTCGGAGACCCAGTACTTC. As protein: CASSLAARASSETQYF.

The chain carries TRBV3-1 and TRBJ2-5, with D unclear. The ends were cut back, 3 bases at V and 7 bases at J, with 6 bases in the middle. This CDR3 is built from 11 residues. CDR1 is LGHDT, CDR2 YNNKEL, per germline (reference sequence). The DNA of the CDR3 is TGTGCCAGCAGCCAGGCCGGGACCCAGTACTTC. It codes for CASSQAGTQYF.

This clonotype was counted between two and nine times. This chain joins TRBV18 and TRBJ2-7, with D perhaps matching TRBD2 (6 bases). Germline V lookup: CDR1 KGHSH, CDR2 LQKENI. Trimming took off 6 bases at V and 5 bases at J, with 17 bases between the two ends. The CDR3 contains 14 residues. The CDR3 DNA reads as TGTGCCAGCTCCCCTCGGGCCGGCGGGGACGAGCAGTACGTC. Encoded protein: CASSPRAGGDEQYV.

V gene TRBV20-1 combines with J gene TRBJ2-1, with 8 bases that match TRBD2. There are 13 residues in the CDR3. J gave up 3 bases and V 4 bases, and 2 bases lay outside the gene matches. Germline CDR1 DFQATT, CDR2 SNEGSKA (reference sequence). Here the CDR3 reads CSATGTSYNEQFF. In DNA, the CDR3 is TGCAGTGCTACCGGGACTAGCTACAATGAGCAGTTCTTC.

This rearrangement joins TRBV4-2 to TRBJ2-1; D possibly corresponds to TRBD2 (5 bases). V was cut by 4 bases and J by 9 bases, with 13 bases left in between. This CDR3 contains 13 residues. The germline V gene has CDR1 LGHNA and CDR2 YNFKEQ. CDR3 region: CASSRILGGEQFF. The CDR3 DNA follows: TGTGCCAGCAGCCGAATACTAGGTGGTGAGCAGTTCTTC.

In DNA form, the CDR3 reads TGTGCCAGCAGTTGGACTAGCGGGGACGCCAAAAACATTCAGTACTTC. It translates to CASSWTSGDAKNIQYF. The chain combines TRBV12-3 or TRBV12-4 with TRBJ2-4; 12 nucleotides align to TRBD2. The CDR3 loop spans 16 amino acids. The V gene end was trimmed by 4 bases and the J gene end by 1 base; junction bases not matched to a gene: 2.

The rearrangement uses TRBV11-2 and TRBJ2-7; tentatively, D is TRBD1 or TRBD2 (5 bases each). CDR3 length: 14 amino acids. Trimming shortened V by 4 bases and J by 2 bases, and 12 bases separated the two germline ends. CDR1 SGHAT and CDR2 FQNNGV come from the germline V gene. CDR3: CASSSWDGAYEQYF. The CDR3 DNA is TGTGCCAGCAGCTCATGGGACGGGGCCTACGAGCAGTACTTC.

A few counts support this clonotype. This chain uses TRBV7-9 with TRBJ2-1, with D possibly being TRBD2 (6 bases). The CDR3 has 12 residues. Trimming stripped 1 base from V and 10 bases from J, with 8 bases between. CDR1 and CDR2 from the germline V gene are SEHNR and FQNEAQ (reference sequence). DNA of the CDR3: TGTGCCAGCAGCTTAGGGCGGGACGAGCAGTTCTTC. This gives the protein CASSLGRDEQFF.

There are a few counts of this clonotype. The chain carries TRBV10-2 and TRBJ2-5; TRBD2 matches at 16 bases. CDR1 and CDR2 from the germline V gene are WSHSY and SAAADI. CDR3 length: 17 amino acids. The V gene end was trimmed by 6 bases and the J gene end by 0 bases; junction bases not matched to a gene: 4. CDR3 sequence reads: CASSAGTSGGDQETQYF. The CDR3 DNA sequence: TGCGCCAGCAGCGCCGGGACTAGCGGGGGGGACCAAGAGACCCAGTACTTC.

This clonotype was found many times. The rearrangement uses TRBV6-6 and TRBJ1-3, with D unresolved. The germline V gene has CDR1 MNHNY and CDR2 SVGAGI (reference sequence). V lost 7 bases and J 0 bases, leaving 10 bases between the germline ends. CDR3 size: 14 residues. The CDR3 is CASTEQFSGNTIYF. Here the CDR3 DNA reads TGTGCCAGCACTGAACAGTTCTCTGGAAACACCATATATTTT.

The V gene is TRBV19, the J gene TRBJ2-7; a possible D gene is TRBD2 (6 bases). V was clipped by 6 bases and J by 5 bases, with 20 bases between them. CDR1 and CDR2 (germline): LNHDA, SQIVND (reference sequence). The CDR3 length is 15 residues. The CDR3 protein is CASSNRGGATNEQYF. CDR3 coding DNA: TGTGCCAGTAGCAATAGAGGAGGGGCGACGAACGAGCAGTACTTC. Filled out from reference TRBV19 and TRBJ2-7, the complete variable domain reads DGGITQSPKYLFRKEGQNVTLSCEQNLNHDAMYWYRQDPGQGLRLIYYSQIVNDFQKGDIAEGYSVSREKKESFPLTVTSAQKNPTAFYLCASSNRGGATNEQYFGPGTRLTVT.

The chain couples TRBV29-1 to TRBJ1-1, with TRBD1 matching over 12 bases. Germline CDR1 and CDR2: SQVTM and ANQGSEA. With V trimmed by 4 bases and J by 1 base, 7 bases remained unmatched. The CDR3 covers 16 residues. CDR3 in amino acids: CSVGPGQGAWNTEAFF. The CDR3 DNA follows: TGCAGCGTTGGACCGGGACAGGGGGCGTGGAACACTGAAGCTTTCTTT.

The chain combines TRBV4-2 with TRBJ1-6; D is unresolved. The V end was cut by 0 bases, the J end by 9 bases, with 12 bases between. CDR3 length: 15 amino acids. Germline CDR1 is LGHNA and CDR2 is YNFKEQ. Here the CDR3 DNA reads TGTGCCAGCAGCCAAGATGGTGAGATTAGTTCACCCCTCCACTTT. It specifies CASSQDGEISSPLHF.

V usage is TRBV6-5 and J usage is TRBJ2-7, with TRBD2 matching over 12 bases. This CDR3 spans 15 amino acids. Germline CDR1 is MNHEY and CDR2 is SVGAGI. V gave up 7 bases and J gave up 0 bases; unmatched junction bases: 4. This CDR3 is CASTVTSGGSYEQYF. In DNA, the CDR3 is TGTGCCAGCACCGTGACTAGCGGGGGCTCCTACGAGCAGTACTTC.

The chain has TRBV2 and TRBJ1-1; D unresolved. CDR3 length equals 12 residues. CDR1 and CDR2 from the germline V gene are SNHLY and FYNNEI. V was clipped by 7 bases and J by 5 bases, with 11 bases between them. The DNA for the CDR3 is TGTGCCAGCATTAGTCTGGGAACTGAAGCTTTCTTT. As protein: CASISLGTEAFF.

The V call is TRBV4-1, the J call TRBJ1-1; tentative D call: TRBD1 (5 bases). The CDR3 extends over 14 amino acids. Trimming shortened V by 4 bases and J by 4 bases, and 13 bases separated the two germline ends. Germline V gives CDR1 MGHRA, CDR2 YSYEKL. CDR3 residues: CASSPAGQPTEAFF. CDR3 coding DNA: TGCGCCAGCAGCCCAGCGGGGCAGCCCACTGAAGCTTTCTTT.

In this sample, this clonotype turned up a few times. The chain has TRBV15 and TRBJ2-7; D gene unclear. CDR1 is LNHNV and CDR2 is YYDKDF in the germline V gene (reference sequence). V lost 0 bases to trimming and J lost 6 bases, with 9 bases between them. The CDR3 loop spans 13 amino acids. CDR3 amino acids: CATSRDLGVEQYF. CDR3 coding DNA: TGTGCCACCAGCAGAGATCTTGGAGTCGAGCAGTACTTC.

The J gene is TRBJ2-1, the V gene TRBV21-1. TRBV21-1 is tagged as a pseudogene. The length of the CDR3 is 14 residues. The chain's CDR3 is CASSVEWIYNEQFF. CDR3 coding DNA: TGTGCCAGCAGCGTCGAGTGGATCTACAATGAGCAGTTCTTC.

V is TRBV20-1 and J is TRBJ2-1; 11 bases are a match to TRBD2. CDR3 length: 14 residues. Unmatched junction bases numbered 4, after V lost 6 bases and J lost 3 bases. Germline V CDR1 and CDR2: DFQATT, SNEGSKA (reference sequence). The CDR3 DNA reads as TGCAGTGCGGAAACTAGCGGGAGCTACAATGAGCAGTTCTTC. This gives the protein CSAETSGSYNEQFF.

CDR3 loop: CSARKGGPGELFF. In DNA, the CDR3 is TGCAGTGCTAGGAAGGGGGGCCCCGGGGAGCTGTTTTTT. This chain links TRBV20-1 with TRBJ2-2; tentatively, D is TRBD1 or TRBD2 (6 bases each). The CDR3 runs to 13 residues. Trimming took off 3 bases at V and 6 bases at J, with 11 bases between the two ends. Germline V CDR1 and CDR2: DFQATT, SNEGSKA (reference sequence).

On this clonotype: This clone may be a read error of a much larger clone one base away. J is TRBJ2-6 and V is TRBV20-1, with D unresolved. Germline CDR1 and CDR2: DFQATT and SNEGSKA (reference sequence). V lost 3 bases to trimming and J lost 2 bases, with 8 bases between them. The CDR3 covers 14 residues. CDR3 coding DNA: TGCAGTGCTAGGACATGGGCTGGGGCCAACGTCCTGACTTTC. Translating gives CSARTWAGANVLTF.